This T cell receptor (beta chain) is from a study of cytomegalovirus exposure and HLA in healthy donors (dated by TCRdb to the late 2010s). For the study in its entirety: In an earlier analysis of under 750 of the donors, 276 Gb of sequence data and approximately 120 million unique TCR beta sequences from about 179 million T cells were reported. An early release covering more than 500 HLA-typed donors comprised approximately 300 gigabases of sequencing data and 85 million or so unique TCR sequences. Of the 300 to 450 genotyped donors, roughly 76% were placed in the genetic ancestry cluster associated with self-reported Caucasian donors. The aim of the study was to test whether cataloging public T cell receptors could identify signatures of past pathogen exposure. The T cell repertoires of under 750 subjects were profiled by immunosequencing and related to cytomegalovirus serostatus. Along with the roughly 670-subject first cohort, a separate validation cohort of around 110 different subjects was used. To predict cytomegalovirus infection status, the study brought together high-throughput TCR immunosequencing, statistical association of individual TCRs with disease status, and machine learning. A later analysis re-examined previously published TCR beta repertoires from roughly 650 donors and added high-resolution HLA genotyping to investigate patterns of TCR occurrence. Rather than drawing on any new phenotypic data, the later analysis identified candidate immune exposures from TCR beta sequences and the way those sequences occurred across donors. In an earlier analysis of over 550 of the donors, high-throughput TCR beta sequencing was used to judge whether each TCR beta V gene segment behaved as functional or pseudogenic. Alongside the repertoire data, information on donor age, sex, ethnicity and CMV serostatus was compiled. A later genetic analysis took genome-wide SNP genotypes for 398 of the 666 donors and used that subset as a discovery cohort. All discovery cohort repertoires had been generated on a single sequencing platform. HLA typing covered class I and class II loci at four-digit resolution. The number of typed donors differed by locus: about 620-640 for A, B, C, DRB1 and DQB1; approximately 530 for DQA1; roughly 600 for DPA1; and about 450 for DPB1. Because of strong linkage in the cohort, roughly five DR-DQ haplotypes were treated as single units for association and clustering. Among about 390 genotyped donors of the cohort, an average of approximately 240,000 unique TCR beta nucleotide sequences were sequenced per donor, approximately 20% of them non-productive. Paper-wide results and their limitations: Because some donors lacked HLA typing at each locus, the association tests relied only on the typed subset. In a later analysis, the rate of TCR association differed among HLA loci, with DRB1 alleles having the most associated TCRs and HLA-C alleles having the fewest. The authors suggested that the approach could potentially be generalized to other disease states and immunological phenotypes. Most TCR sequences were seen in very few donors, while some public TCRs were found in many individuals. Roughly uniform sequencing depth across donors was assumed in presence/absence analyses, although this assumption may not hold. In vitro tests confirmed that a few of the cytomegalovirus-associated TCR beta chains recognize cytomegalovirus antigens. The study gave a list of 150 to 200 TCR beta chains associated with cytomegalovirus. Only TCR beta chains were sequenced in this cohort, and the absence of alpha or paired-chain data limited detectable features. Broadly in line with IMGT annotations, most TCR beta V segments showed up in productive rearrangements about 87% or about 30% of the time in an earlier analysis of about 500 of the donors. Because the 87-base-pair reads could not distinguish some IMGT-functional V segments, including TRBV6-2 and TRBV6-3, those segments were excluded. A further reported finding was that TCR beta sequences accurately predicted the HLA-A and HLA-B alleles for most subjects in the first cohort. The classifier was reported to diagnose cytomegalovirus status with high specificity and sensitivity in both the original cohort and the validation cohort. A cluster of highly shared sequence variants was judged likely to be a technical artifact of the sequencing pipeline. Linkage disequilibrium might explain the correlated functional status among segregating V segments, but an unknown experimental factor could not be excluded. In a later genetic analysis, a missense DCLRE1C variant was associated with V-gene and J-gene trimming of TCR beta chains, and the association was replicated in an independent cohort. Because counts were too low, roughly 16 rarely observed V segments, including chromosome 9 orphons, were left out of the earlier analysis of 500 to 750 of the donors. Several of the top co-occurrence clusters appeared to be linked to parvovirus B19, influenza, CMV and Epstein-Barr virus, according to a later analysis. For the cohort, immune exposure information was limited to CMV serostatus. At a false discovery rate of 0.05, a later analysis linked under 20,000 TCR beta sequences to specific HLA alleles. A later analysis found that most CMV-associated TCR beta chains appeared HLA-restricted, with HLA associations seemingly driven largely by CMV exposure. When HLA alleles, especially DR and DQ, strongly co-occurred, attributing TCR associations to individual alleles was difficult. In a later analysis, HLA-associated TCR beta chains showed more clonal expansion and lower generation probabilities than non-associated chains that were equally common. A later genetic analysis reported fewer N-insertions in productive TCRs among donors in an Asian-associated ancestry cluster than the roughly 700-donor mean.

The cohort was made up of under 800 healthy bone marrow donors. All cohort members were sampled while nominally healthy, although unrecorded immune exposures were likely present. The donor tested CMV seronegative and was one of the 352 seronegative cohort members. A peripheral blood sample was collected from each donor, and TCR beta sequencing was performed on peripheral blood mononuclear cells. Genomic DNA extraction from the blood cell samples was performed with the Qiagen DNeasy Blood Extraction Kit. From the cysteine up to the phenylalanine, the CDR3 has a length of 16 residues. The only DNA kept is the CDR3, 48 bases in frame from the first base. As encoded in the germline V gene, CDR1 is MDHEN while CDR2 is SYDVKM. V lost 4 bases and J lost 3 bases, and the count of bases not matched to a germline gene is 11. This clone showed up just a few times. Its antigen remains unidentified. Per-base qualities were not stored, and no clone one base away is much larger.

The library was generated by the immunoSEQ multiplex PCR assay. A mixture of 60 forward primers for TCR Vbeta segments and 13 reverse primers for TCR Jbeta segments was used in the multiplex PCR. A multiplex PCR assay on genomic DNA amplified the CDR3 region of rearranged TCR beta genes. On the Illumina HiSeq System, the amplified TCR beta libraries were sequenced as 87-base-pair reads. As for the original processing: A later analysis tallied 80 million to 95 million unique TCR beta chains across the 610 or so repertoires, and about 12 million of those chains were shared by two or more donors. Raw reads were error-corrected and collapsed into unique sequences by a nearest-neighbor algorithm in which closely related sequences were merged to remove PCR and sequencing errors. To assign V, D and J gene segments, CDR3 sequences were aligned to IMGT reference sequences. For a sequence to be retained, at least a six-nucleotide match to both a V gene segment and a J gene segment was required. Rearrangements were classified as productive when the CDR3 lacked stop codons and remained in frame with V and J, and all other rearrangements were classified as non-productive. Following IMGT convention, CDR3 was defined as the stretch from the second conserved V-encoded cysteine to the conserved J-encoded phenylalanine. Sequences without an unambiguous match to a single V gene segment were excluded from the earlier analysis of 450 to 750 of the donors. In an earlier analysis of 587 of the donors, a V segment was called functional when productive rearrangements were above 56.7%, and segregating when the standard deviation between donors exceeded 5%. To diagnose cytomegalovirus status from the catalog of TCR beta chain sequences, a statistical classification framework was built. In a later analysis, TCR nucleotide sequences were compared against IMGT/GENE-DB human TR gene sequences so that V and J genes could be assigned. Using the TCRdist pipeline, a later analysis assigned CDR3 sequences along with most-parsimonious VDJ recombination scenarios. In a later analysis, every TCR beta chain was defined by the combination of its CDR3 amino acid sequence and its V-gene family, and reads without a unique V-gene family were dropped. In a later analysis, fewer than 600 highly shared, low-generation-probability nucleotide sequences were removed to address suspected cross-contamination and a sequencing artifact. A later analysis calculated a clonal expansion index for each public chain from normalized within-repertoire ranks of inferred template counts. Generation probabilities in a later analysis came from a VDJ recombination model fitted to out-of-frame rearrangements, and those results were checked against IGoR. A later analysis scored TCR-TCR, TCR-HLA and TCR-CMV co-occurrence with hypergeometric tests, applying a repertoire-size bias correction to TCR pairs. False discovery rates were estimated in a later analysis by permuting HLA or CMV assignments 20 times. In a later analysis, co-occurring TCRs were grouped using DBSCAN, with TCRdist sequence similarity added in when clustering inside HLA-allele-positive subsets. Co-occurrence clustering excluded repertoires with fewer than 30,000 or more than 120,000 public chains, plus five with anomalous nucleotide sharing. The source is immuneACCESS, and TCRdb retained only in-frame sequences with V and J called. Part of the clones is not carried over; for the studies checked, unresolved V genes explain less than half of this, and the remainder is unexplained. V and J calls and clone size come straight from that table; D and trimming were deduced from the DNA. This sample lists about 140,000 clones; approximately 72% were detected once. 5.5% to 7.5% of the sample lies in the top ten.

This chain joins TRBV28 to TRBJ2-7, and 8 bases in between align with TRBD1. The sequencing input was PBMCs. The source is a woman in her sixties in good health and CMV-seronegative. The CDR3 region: CASSSLTLGQGYEQYF. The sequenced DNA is TGTGCCAGCAGTTCCCTCACCCTCGGACAGGGCTACGAGCAGTACTTC.